This T cell receptor beta chain comes out of a study of blood T cell repertoires in COVID-19. Cohorts were based on clinical histories the participants reported. Per the authors' pipeline: Researchers report that nucleated cell counts were estimated from reference gene primer amplification. The protocol was immunoSEQ multiplex PCR, while the TCRdb copy is restricted to in-frame clones and leaves out a portion. That table furnishes V, J and clone size, whereas the DNA furnished D and trimming. Of over 200,000 clones in the sample, about 87% were seen once. What was sequenced was PBMCs or T cells enriched from blood (not recorded which). This receptor was obtained from a young man with acute COVID-19.

The CDR3 DNA sequence: TGTGCCAGCAGCCAGGGACAGAGTGATAGCAATCAGCCCCAGCATTTT. It translates to CASSQGQSDSNQPQHF. This chain joins TRBV2 and TRBJ1-5; 7 bases are shared with TRBD1. CDR1 and CDR2 (germline): SNHLY, FYNNEI. The CDR3 sequence is 16 residues long. V lost 6 bases to trimming and J lost 0 bases; unmatched junction nucleotides: 8.